This T cell receptor (beta chain) emerged from a study of OX40 agonist ivuxolimab in advanced cancers. Turning to the study itself: A male proportion of over 75% was recorded, with mean age approximately 57 years and range roughly 23 to 79. Around 40% of patients had received prior checkpoint inhibitor therapy.

Libraries were prepared by immunoSEQ multiplex PCR; TCRdb keeps only in-frame clonotypes and omits some of them. The sample includes roughly 48,000 clones, 80% to 90% seen only once; the top ten take less than 40%. The germline V gene encodes CDR1 LNHNV and CDR2 YYDKDF (reference sequence). The CDR3 runs 12 residues. As to this clone: The germline gene is not matched at one end of the junction; a read error may be the cause.

This chain connects TRBV15 to TRBJ2-7, with a tentative D call TRBD2 (5 bases). Sequenced here: CD4+ or CD8+ T cells sorted from blood, sampled in a trial of the OX40 agonist ivuxolimab. The TCR was taken from an adult with an advanced solid tumor such as melanoma, head and neck, liver or kidney cancer. The CDR3 DNA reads TGTGCCACCGGCAGTACCGCGGGCGAGCAGTACTTC. Translating gives CATGSTAGEQYF.